Presented here are 3 T cell receptor beta chains from one specimen sequenced in a study of cytomegalovirus exposure and HLA in healthy donors. In the PCR, 60 Vbeta and 13 Jbeta primers were used. Sequenced by immunoSEQ multiplex PCR; TCRdb stores in-frame clones only, minus some. The sample shows 90,000 or so clones, roughly 74% of them seen only once. The specimen was PBMCs. These receptors were obtained from a woman aged 18-29 years in good health and CMV-seropositive.

This clone was detected only once. This chain uses TRBV5-6 with TRBJ2-3; D is possibly TRBD2 (5 bases). V lost 2 bases to trimming and J lost 1 base, with 11 bases between them. The CDR3 has 15 residues. Germline CDR1 and CDR2: SGHDT and YYEEEE. DNA for the CDR3: TGTGCCAGCAGCTTCCGAGCGGCTCGCACAGATACGCAGTATTTT. Its translation: CASSFRAARTDTQYF.

The V call is TRBV19, the J call TRBJ2-7; 10 bases map to TRBD1. The junction had 10 bases not matched to a gene; V was cut back by 1 base and J by 1 base. CDR1 is LNHDA, CDR2 SQIVND, per germline (reference sequence). This CDR3 comprises 18 residues. CDR3: CASSIVFPGQGTSYEQYF. The CDR3 DNA reads TGTGCCAGTAGTATAGTATTCCCGGGACAGGGGACATCCTACGAGCAGTACTTC.

The chain combines TRBV6-5 with TRBJ1-2, with 8 bases aligning to TRBD1. V trimming: 5 bases; J trimming: 3 bases; junction bases outside the gene matches: 8. The CDR3 spans 15 residues. The germline V gene encodes CDR1 MNHEY and CDR2 SVGAGI. In DNA form, the CDR3 reads TGTGCCAGCAGTATACGTGACAGGGGCGACTATGGCTACACCTTC. Translation: CASSIRDRGDYGYTF.